This record covers a single T cell receptor beta chain. Its target is not known. The data stem from a study of cytomegalovirus exposure and HLA in healthy donors. Study-wide results and limits: The finding came from a later analysis; first-cohort TCR clusters tended to co-occur in the 110 or so validation repertoires.

J gave up 4 bases and V 2 bases, and 8 bases lay outside the gene matches. This CDR3 contains 15 residues. CDR1 SGDLS and CDR2 YYNGEE come from the germline V gene. Assay used: immunoSEQ multiplex PCR; TCRdb lists only in-frame clones, some missing. The repertoire holds fewer than 120,000 clones, with around 90% as singletons. The sample taken for sequencing was PBMCs. The chain has TRBV9 and TRBJ2-7; TRBD2 matches 8 bases. This TCR was recovered from a woman between 18 and 30 years old in good health and CMV-seronegative. The CDR3 region has the DNA TGTGCCAGCAGCGTTTTAGCGGGAAGGAGTTACGAGCAGTACTTC. It codes for CASSVLAGRSYEQYF.